Listed below are T cell receptor beta chains from one sample, sequenced in a study of T cells after yellow fever vaccination. TCRdb processed the 5' RACE reads anew with MiXCR; each CDR3 protein has one entry. Among hundreds of thousands of distinct CDR3 sequences listed, 12% were seen once. The starting material was CD4+ T cells sorted from PBMCs, obtained 15 days after the yellow fever booster vaccination. These receptors were obtained from a man aged 18 to 29 who received the YFV17D yellow fever vaccine. CDR3s include the opening cysteine and the closing phenylalanine or tryptophan. The D gene is left open where the match is weak. The listing skips clone size in some rows; elsewhere it reads once, few, many or a size class.

V gene	J gene	clone size	D gene	CDR3 DNA	CDR3 protein
TRBV7-3	TRBJ2-5	NA	NA	TGTGCCAGCAGCTATACCAGCGGTGAGACCCAGTACTTC	CASSYTSGETQYF
TRBV28	TRBJ2-1	NA	NA	TGTGCCAGCAGTTTCCCGGGCACCCTCAATGAGCAGTTCTTC	CASSFPGTLNEQFF
TRBV6-1	TRBJ2-5	few	TRBD2	TGTGCCAGCAGTGCAGGGTGGAGCGGGGGGGGACTGCCTTTGACCCAGTACTTC	CASSAGWSGGGLPLTQYF
TRBV3-2	TRBJ2-2	NA	NA	TGTGCCAGCAAGCAGAGAGACACCGGGGAGCTGTTTTTT	CASKQRDTGELFF
TRBV4-3	TRBJ2-6	NA	NA	TGCGCCAGCAGCCAAGAAACGTCCAGGGAACATGGGGCCAACGTCCTGACTTTC	CASSQETSREHGANVLTF
TRBV28	TRBJ1-6	NA	NA	TGTGCCAGCGGGGGACCGAGCTCCTATAATTCACCCCTCCACTTT	CASGGPSSYNSPLHF
TRBV20-1	TRBJ2-5	NA	TRBD2	TGCAGTGCTAAATCAACGGCGGGGGGGCGGGAGACCCAGTACTTC	CSAKSTAGGRETQYF
TRBV7-2	TRBJ2-5	NA	NA	TGTGCCAGCAGCACCCGGGCAAAAGAGACCCAGTACTTC	CASSTRAKETQYF
TRBV5-1	TRBJ1-1	NA	NA	TGCGCCAGCAGCTTGGAGCGACAGCCAAACACTGAAGCTTTCTTT	CASSLERQPNTEAFF
TRBV2	TRBJ2-2	few	TRBD2	TGTGCCAGCAGTTGGGACGTCGCGGGGGCGAACACCGGGGAGCTGTTTTTT	CASSWDVAGANTGELFF
TRBV7-2	TRBJ1-5	many	NA	TGTGCCAGCAGCTACTCCGTCGGACAGCCCCAGCATTTT	CASSYSVGQPQHF
TRBV5-1	TRBJ2-1	NA	TRBD1	TGCGCCAGCAGCCAGGACAGGGCTGGCGAGCAGTTCTTC	CASSQDRAGEQFF
TRBV7-2	TRBJ2-7	NA	NA	TGTGCCAGCGGATTTAGTGACGAGCAGTACTTC	CASGFSDEQYF
TRBV20-1	TRBJ2-1	few	NA	TGCAGTGCTGGCCGTCCTATCCAATCCAATGAGCAGTTCTTC	CSAGRPIQSNEQFF
TRBV10-3	TRBJ1-1	NA	NA	TGTGCCATCGCAGGGATGAACACTGAAGCTTTCTTT	CAIAGMNTEAFF
TRBV3-1	TRBJ2-2	NA	NA	TGTGCCAGCAGCCCCCCTTGGGGTAAAGCGGACACCGGGGAGCTGTTTTTT	CASSPPWGKADTGELFF
TRBV6-2/TRBV6-3	TRBJ2-1	NA	TRBD1	TGTGCCAGCAGTCCCAGACAGGGAGACAATGAGCAGTTCTTC	CASSPRQGDNEQFF
TRBV5-1	TRBJ2-2	NA	TRBD1	TGCGCCAGCAGCCCTGGGGGCAGGGGGCGCGTGGAGCTGTTTTTT	CASSPGGRGRVELFF
TRBV4-3	TRBJ2-1	NA	NA	TGCGCCAGCAGCCAAGACCTCCAAGGTTGGAATGAGCAGTTCTTC	CASSQDLQGWNEQFF
TRBV7-2	TRBJ1-1	many	TRBD1	TGTGCCAGCACCTTACAGGGGGCGGTTTGGACTGAAGCTTTCTTT	CASTLQGAVWTEAFF
TRBV24-1	TRBJ1-5	NA	NA	TGTGCCACCAGTGACCCGTACCTGGATGGCAATCAGCCCCAGCATTTT	CATSDPYLDGNQPQHF
TRBV28	TRBJ1-4	NA	NA	TGTGCCAGCAGTGCCGGGACAAGTAATGAAAAACTGTTTTTT	CASSAGTSNEKLFF
TRBV20-1	TRBJ1-1	few	TRBD1	TGCAGTGCTCGATTTTTCCAGGGGGGGAACACTGAAGCTTTCTTT	CSARFFQGGNTEAFF
TRBV4-3	TRBJ2-7	few	NA	TGCGCCAGCAGTCCCCCCAGGGTGGTCTTGTTCTACGAGCAGTACTTC	CASSPPRVVLFYEQYF
TRBV6-5	TRBJ1-2	few	NA	TGTGCCAGCAGTTACTCTGAGACCGGGATAGGGGGCTACACCTTC	CASSYSETGIGGYTF
TRBV7-9	TRBJ2-3	few	TRBD1	TGTGCCAGCATCAGACAGGGGGTAGGAAGGTCGCAGTATTTT	CASIRQGVGRSQYF
TRBV6-2/TRBV6-3	TRBJ1-5	NA	NA	TGTGCCAGCAGTTTGGCCGGGCCCCAGCATTTT	CASSLAGPQHF
TRBV20-1	TRBJ1-1	few	NA	TGCAGTGCTAGAGTGGGGGCTAGGAACACTGAAGCTTTCTTT	CSARVGARNTEAFF
TRBV7-2	TRBJ1-1	NA	TRBD1	TGTGCCAGCAGCTACAGGGGACAGGCGAACACTGAAGCTTTCTTT	CASSYRGQANTEAFF
TRBV7-9	TRBJ1-1	NA	TRBD1	TGTGCCAGCAGTATGGGACAGATTAACACTGAAGCTTTCTTT	CASSMGQINTEAFF
TRBV6-2/TRBV6-3	TRBJ2-4	few	NA	TGTGCCAGCGATGGTGGGGAGATAAACATTCAGTACTTC	CASDGGEINIQYF
TRBV2	TRBJ2-7	few	TRBD2	TGTGCCAGCAGTGAACGGGGACTAGCGGGGGGTACGCAGTACTTC	CASSERGLAGGTQYF
TRBV29-1	TRBJ1-6	few	NA	TGCAGCGTTAGAAGCTCGGGGAAGGGATCACCCCTCCACTTT	CSVRSSGKGSPLHF
TRBV6-6	TRBJ2-4	NA	NA	TGTGCCAGCAGTTACTTCCGAGGGTCGACGGCCAAAAACATTCAGTACTTC	CASSYFRGSTAKNIQYF
TRBV6-5	TRBJ2-2	NA	TRBD1	TGTGCCAGCAGGGCAAGGGGGCCCGGCGGGGAGCTGTTTTTT	CASRARGPGGELFF